These T cell receptor beta chains were read from a single sample in a study of cytomegalovirus exposure and HLA in healthy donors. Profiled with immunoSEQ multiplex PCR; TCRdb holds only in-frame clones, not every one. Here the sample table reports 200,000 or so clones. The specimen was PBMCs. These receptors came from a boy aged 5-17 years in good health and CMV-seronegative. Both conserved end residues are part of each CDR3. Fields, in order: J gene, V gene, D gene, CDR3 protein, CDR3 DNA. D genes are given only for firm matches.

>TRBJ1-2|TRBV5-8|-
CASSPTSYGYTF
TGTGCCAGCAGCCCTACGAGCTATGGCTACACCTTC
>TRBJ1-1|TRBV5-4|-
CASSLVTGLNTEAFF
TGTGCCAGCAGCTTGGTAACAGGTTTGAACACTGAAGCTTTCTTT
>TRBJ1-3|TRBV19|-
CASSSWAAGSGNTIYF
TGTGCCAGTAGTAGTTGGGCGGCGGGCTCTGGAAACACCATATATTTT
>TRBJ2-1|TRBV5-1|TRBD1
CASQGQGNHEQFF
TGCGCCAGCCAGGGACAGGGTAACCATGAGCAGTTCTTC
>TRBJ1-5|TRBV2|-
CASSVWLSNQPQHF
TGTGCCAGCAGTGTGTGGCTTAGCAATCAGCCCCAGCATTTT
>TRBJ2-5|TRBV28|TRBD2
CASSPGGSGGLETQYF
TGTGCCAGCAGCCCCGGGGGTAGCGGGGGTTTGGAGACCCAGTACTTC
>TRBJ2-3|TRBV14|-
CASSQLRGWGDTQYF
TGTGCCAGCAGCCAGCTTAGGGGCTGGGGAGATACGCAGTATTTT
>TRBJ1-4|TRBV7-2|-
CASSLGGSNEKLFF
TGTGCCAGCAGCTTAGGGGGCTCCAATGAAAAACTGTTTTTT
>TRBJ2-7|TRBV5-1|-
CASSLVGHSGYEQYF
TGCGCCAGCAGCTTGGTGGGTCACAGTGGCTACGAGCAGTACTTC
>TRBJ2-4|TRBV4-1|-
CASSQAGGLAKNIQYF
TGCGCCAGCAGCCAAGCCGGCGGTCTAGCCAAAAACATTCAGTACTTC
>TRBJ1-2|TRBV6-5|-
CASSYLGVTNYGYTF
TGTGCCAGCAGTTACCTCGGAGTGACTAACTATGGCTACACCTTC
>TRBJ2-5|TRBV11-3|-
CASSLDHGGKETQYF
TGTGCCAGCAGCTTAGATCACGGAGGGAAAGAGACCCAGTACTTC
>TRBJ2-5|TRBV4-1|TRBD1
CASSQELRATGQETQYF
TGCGCCAGCAGCCAAGAATTGAGGGCGACAGGGCAAGAGACCCAGTACTTC
>TRBJ1-3|TRBV7-2|TRBD1
CASSHPTGVQPSGNTIYF
TGCGCCAGCAGCCATCCTACAGGGGTCCAACCCTCTGGAAACACCATATATTTT
>TRBJ2-6|TRBV7-9|TRBD1
CASDRGGANVLTF
TGTGCCTCCGACAGGGGTGGGGCCAACGTCCTGACTTTC
>TRBJ2-5|TRBV14|TRBD2
CASSQTWTSGGKQTQYF
TGTGCCAGCAGCCAGACCTGGACTAGCGGGGGGAAACAGACCCAGTACTTC
>TRBJ2-5|TRBV4-3|TRBD2
CASSHQAGSGETQYF
TGCGCCAGCAGCCATCAAGCGGGGTCTGGGGAGACCCAGTACTTC
>TRBJ2-7|TRBV2|TRBD1
CASVVWLAGQGTEQYF
TGTGCCAGCGTGGTTTGGTTGGCTGGACAGGGAACCGAGCAGTACTTC
>TRBJ1-5|TRBV9|TRBD1
CASSDRGLGQPQHF
TGTGCCAGCAGCGACAGGGGTCTCGGGCAGCCCCAGCATTTT
>TRBJ2-5|TRBV5-4|TRBD2
CASSPETSGGGFRETQYF
TGTGCCAGCAGTCCAGAGACTAGCGGGGGGGGGTTTCGAGAGACCCAGTACTTC
>TRBJ1-4|TRBV5-4|TRBD1
CASSLLQGAGEKLFF
TGTGCCAGCAGCTTACTTCAGGGGGCAGGGGAAAAACTGTTTTTT
>TRBJ1-2|TRBV7-9|-
CASEVGYYGYTF
TGTGCCAGCGAGGTCGGATACTATGGCTACACCTTC
>TRBJ2-7|TRBV10-3|TRBD1
CAISESDRAISYEQYF
TGTGCCATCAGTGAGTCGGACAGGGCTATCTCCTACGAGCAGTACTTC